Sample share makes the clone carrying this T cell receptor (beta chain) large. Its specificity is not known. This specimen belongs to a study of circulating CD8 cells and anti-PD-1 response in melanoma. Study as a whole: Every 2 weeks, patients got 3 mg/kg nivolumab intravenously. Whole-study results and caveats: Clonotype sharing was highest between DPOS and TIGIT subsets. PD-1 and DPOS subsets showed similar, higher clonality than DNEG.

The QIAseq Immune Repertoire TCR panel built the libraries from roughly 15 ng of total RNA. TCRdb reprocessed the reads via MiXCR and lists one record per CDR3 protein. The sample shows 2,500 or so distinct CDR3 sequences, around 5.8% of them seen only once. V dropped 7 bases and J dropped 9; count of bases not matched to a gene: 9. The CDR3 is 13 amino acids. Germline CDR1 is SNHLY and CDR2 is FYNNEI. Live CD3+CD8+TCRalphabeta+ cells were sorted into four subsets by PD-1 and/or TIGIT. The specimen was CD8+ T cells from PBMCs, collected at baseline or after one month of anti-PD-1 therapy (not recorded which). The TCR was taken from a human donor with melanoma. J is TRBJ2-1 and V is TRBV2; 7 bases match TRBD1. CDR3 in DNA: TGTGCCAGCACGGCCCTAGGGGGCACTGAGCAGTTCTTC. Protein: CASTALGGTEQFF. The complete variable domain, with remaining parts taken from reference TRBV2 and TRBJ2-1, reads EPEVTQTPSHQVTQMGQEVILRCVPISNHLYFYWYRQILGQKVEFLVSFYNNEISEKSEIFDDQFSVERPDGSNFTLKIRSTKLEDSAMYFCASTALGGTEQFFGPGTRLTVL.